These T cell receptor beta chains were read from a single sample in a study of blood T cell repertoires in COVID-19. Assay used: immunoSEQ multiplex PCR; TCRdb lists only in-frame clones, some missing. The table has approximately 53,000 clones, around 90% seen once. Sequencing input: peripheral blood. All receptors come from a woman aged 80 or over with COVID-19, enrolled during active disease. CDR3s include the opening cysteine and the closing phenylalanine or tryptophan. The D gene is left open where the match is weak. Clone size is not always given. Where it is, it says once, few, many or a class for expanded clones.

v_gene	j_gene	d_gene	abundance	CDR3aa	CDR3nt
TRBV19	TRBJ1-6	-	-	CASRQGHNSPLHF	TGTGCCAGTAGGCAGGGTCATAATTCACCCCTCCACTTT
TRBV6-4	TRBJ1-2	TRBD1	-	CASSDSRGLKGYTF	TGTGCCAGCAGTGACTCGAGGGGGCTGAAGGGCTACACCTTC
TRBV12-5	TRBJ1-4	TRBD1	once	CASGRDRTNEKLFF	TGTGCTAGTGGTCGGGACAGAACTAATGAAAAACTGTTTTTT
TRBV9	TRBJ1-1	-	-	CASSVDGRGAGTDTEAFF	TGTGCCAGCAGCGTAGATGGCCGGGGGGCAGGCACGGACACTGAAGCTTTCTTT
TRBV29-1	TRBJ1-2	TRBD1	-	CSVPGTGNPNYGYTF	TGCAGCGTACCCGGGACAGGGAACCCTAACTATGGCTACACCTTC
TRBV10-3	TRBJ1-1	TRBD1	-	CATRAGTGNTEAFF	TGTGCCACCAGGGCAGGGACAGGGAACACTGAAGCTTTCTTT
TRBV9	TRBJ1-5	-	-	CASSVGGLGNQPQHF	TGTGCCAGCAGCGTCGGGGGGTTGGGCAATCAGCCCCAGCATTTT
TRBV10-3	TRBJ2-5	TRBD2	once	CAISEMTSGGTQYF	TGTGCCATCAGTGAGATGACTAGCGGGGGGACCCAGTACTTC
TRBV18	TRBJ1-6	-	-	CASSFNAEPNSPLHF	TGTGCCAGCTCCTTTAATGCGGAGCCTAATTCACCCCTCCACTTT
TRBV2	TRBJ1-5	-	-	CASRGYSNQPQHF	TGTGCCAGCAGGGGCTATAGCAATCAGCCCCAGCATTTT
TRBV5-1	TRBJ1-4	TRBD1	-	CASSRTGDEKLFF	TGCGCCAGCAGCCGTACAGGGGATGAAAAACTGTTTTTT
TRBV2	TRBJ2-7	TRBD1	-	CASSLTGDIYEQYF	TGTGCCAGCAGTTTGACAGGGGACATCTACGAGCAGTACTTC
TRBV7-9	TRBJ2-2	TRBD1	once	CASSLEGRGRDGELFF	TGTGCCAGCAGCTTAGAGGGCAGGGGGCGCGACGGGGAGCTGTTTTTT
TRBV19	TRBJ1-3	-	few	CASSISPTAGAGNTIYF	TGTGCCAGTAGTATAAGCCCGACAGCGGGAGCTGGAAACACCATATATTTT
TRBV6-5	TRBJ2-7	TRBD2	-	CASIPGGGVSYEQYF	TGTGCCAGCATCCCCGGGGGGGGTGTATCCTACGAGCAGTACTTC
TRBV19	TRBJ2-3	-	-	CASSPGHRTDTQYF	TGTGCCAGTAGCCCGGGACACCGCACAGATACGCAGTATTTT
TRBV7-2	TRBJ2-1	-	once	CASSTLAAYEQFF	TGTGCCAGCAGCACACTAGCAGCCTATGAGCAGTTCTTC
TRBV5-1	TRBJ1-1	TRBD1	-	CASRPQGADTEAFF	TGCGCCAGCAGACCCCAGGGGGCTGACACTGAAGCTTTCTTT
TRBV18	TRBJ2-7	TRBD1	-	CASSPRDSSYEQYF	TGTGCCAGCTCACCCCGGGACAGCTCCTACGAGCAGTACTTC
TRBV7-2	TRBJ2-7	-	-	CASSATQGKQYF	TGTGCCAGCAGCGCCACCCAGGGGAAGCAGTACTTC
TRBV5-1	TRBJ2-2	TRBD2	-	CASREGSGGSTGELFF	TGCGCCAGCAGAGAGGGTAGCGGGGGCTCCACCGGGGAGCTGTTTTTT
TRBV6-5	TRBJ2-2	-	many	CASSYSTGNTGELFF	TGTGCCAGCAGTTACTCGACAGGGAACACCGGGGAGCTGTTTTTT
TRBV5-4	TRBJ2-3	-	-	CASSLVGHSTDTQYF	TGTGCCAGCAGCTTGGTGGGACACAGCACAGATACGCAGTATTTT
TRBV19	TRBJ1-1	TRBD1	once	CASIRRGRGLVTEAFF	TGTGCCAGTATCAGAAGAGGTAGGGGGCTGGTCACTGAAGCTTTCTTT
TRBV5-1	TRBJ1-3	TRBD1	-	CASSLGGTEPSGNTIYF	TGCGCCAGCAGCTTGGGGGGGACAGAACCTTCTGGAAACACCATATATTTT
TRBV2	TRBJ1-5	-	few	CASRLTFNQPQHF	TGTGCCAGCAGGCTTACATTCAATCAGCCCCAGCATTTT
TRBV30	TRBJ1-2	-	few	CAWGSPHGYTF	TGTGCCTGGGGTAGCCCGCATGGCTACACCTTC
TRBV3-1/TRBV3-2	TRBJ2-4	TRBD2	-	CASSQELAGRGNIQYF	TGTGCCAGCAGCCAAGAGCTAGCGGGTAGGGGAAACATTCAGTACTTC
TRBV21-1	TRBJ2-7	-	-	CASSQRRRRDHF	TGTGCCAGCAGTCAAAGGCGGCGTAGAGATCACTTC
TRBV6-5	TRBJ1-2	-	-	CASSQTNYGYTF	TGTGCCAGCAGTCAGACTAACTATGGCTACACCTTC
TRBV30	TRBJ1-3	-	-	CAWITGSGNTIYF	TGTGCCTGGATTACTGGCTCTGGAAACACCATATATTTT
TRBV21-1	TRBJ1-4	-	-	CASSKAVGRPEKLFF	TGTGCCAGCAGCAAAGCCGTGGGCCGGCCGGAAAAACTGTTTTTT
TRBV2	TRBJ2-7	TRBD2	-	CASSQPSSGGLLYEQYF	TGTGCCAGCAGCCAACCTTCTAGCGGGGGGCTACTCTACGAGCAGTACTTC